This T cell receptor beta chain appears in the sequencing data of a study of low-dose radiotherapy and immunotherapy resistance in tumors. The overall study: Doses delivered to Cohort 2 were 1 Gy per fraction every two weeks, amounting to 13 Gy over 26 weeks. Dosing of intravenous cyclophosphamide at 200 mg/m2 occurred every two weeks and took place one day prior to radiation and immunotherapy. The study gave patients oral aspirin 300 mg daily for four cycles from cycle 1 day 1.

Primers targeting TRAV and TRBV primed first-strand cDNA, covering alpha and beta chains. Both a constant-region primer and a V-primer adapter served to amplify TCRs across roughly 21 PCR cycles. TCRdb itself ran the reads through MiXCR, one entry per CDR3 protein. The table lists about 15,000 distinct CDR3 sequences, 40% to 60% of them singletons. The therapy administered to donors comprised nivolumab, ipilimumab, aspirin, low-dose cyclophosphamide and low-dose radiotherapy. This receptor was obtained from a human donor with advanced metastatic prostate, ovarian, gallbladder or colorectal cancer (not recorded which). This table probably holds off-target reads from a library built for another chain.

This CDR3 reads CASSQWDREMNTEAFF. CDR3 bases: TGTGCCAGCAGCCAGTGGGACAGGGAAATGAACACTGAAGCTTTCTTT. V is TRBV7-6 and J is TRBJ1-1; 9 bases line up with TRBD1. With 5 bases clipped from V and 0 bases from J, the junction kept 7 bases outside the gene matches. The germline V gene encodes CDR1 SGHVS and CDR2 FNYEAQ. The CDR3 spans 16 residues.